This T cell receptor beta chain is drawn from a study of T cells in Graves' hyperthyroidism and ophthalmopathy. Study-wide results and limits: In blood, most of the thyroid clonotypes expanded above 0.001 were also present.

About this clonotype itself: Its target is unknown.

The V and J ends lost 4 bases and 12 bases, in that order; junction bases with no gene match: 14. The CDR3 runs 15 residues. The germline V gene encodes CDR1 LNHDA and CDR2 SQIVND (reference sequence). Using RNA transcripts as the source, TCR beta CDR3 regions were amplified. The TCR CDR3 first-round RT-PCR relied on the HTBI primer set. One entry per CDR3 protein, called by TCRdb with MiXCR from the multiplex PCR reads. The table records 350,000 or so distinct CDR3 sequences, under 25% of them present only once. These patients, aged 18 to 65, had recently diagnosed hyperthyroidism lasting under 2 months. Those patients with uncontrolled infection, other autoimmune disease, pregnancy or lactation were excluded. Diagnoses used clinical symptoms, serum thyroxine and TRAb, thyroid ultrasound and orbital computed tomography.

This receptor was identified in a woman in her forties or fifties with Graves' hyperthyroidism. The chain employs TRBV19 and TRBJ2-7; 11 positions match TRBD1. Sequenced input: blood. In DNA form, the CDR3 reads TGTGCCAGTAGTAGAGAGGGACAGGGGGGCGCCGAGTCGTACTTC. It yields the protein CASSREGQGGAESYF.